This is a list of T cell receptor beta chains from one sample in a study of blood T cell repertoires in COVID-19. Sequencing used immunoSEQ multiplex PCR; TCRdb keeps in-frame clones, though not all of them. The table includes about 120,000 clones, about 90% detected once. The specimen was peripheral blood. The receptor source for this set is a woman aged 70-85 years with acute or convalescent COVID-19. The CDR3 runs from the conserved cysteine through the conserved F or W. Fields, in order: clone size, V gene, J gene, D gene, CDR3 DNA, CDR3 protein. D genes are given only for firm matches. Some rows mark clone size as missing; the rest say once, few, many or name a class of expanded clone.

size: -; V: TRBV6-5; J: TRBJ2-7; D: -; DNA: TGTGCCAGCAGCCGCAAGAGGACGGCGGGAGAGCAGTACTTC; CDR3: CASSRKRTAGEQYF
size: -; V: TRBV9; J: TRBJ2-5; D: TRBD1; DNA: TGTGCCAGCAGCTCGAAGACAGGGGCTTTCAGAGAGACCCAGTACTTC; CDR3: CASSSKTGAFRETQYF
size: -; V: TRBV30; J: TRBJ1-4; D: -; DNA: TGTGCCTGGAGGGGGGGTGACAGCAATGAAAAACTGTTTTTT; CDR3: CAWRGGDSNEKLFF
size: -; V: TRBV5-1; J: TRBJ1-2; D: -; DNA: TGCGCCAGCAGCTTAGGGCTAGGGCTACAGGAGTATGGCTACACCTTC; CDR3: CASSLGLGLQEYGYTF
size: -; V: TRBV27; J: TRBJ1-2; D: -; DNA: TGTGCCAGCAGTACAGGGAGCCAAACTGGGTATGGCTACACCTTC; CDR3: CASSTGSQTGYGYTF
size: -; V: TRBV25-1; J: TRBJ2-2; D: -; DNA: TGTGCCAGCCTGGGGGAGGCGGAGCTGTTTTTT; CDR3: CASLGEAELFF
size: -; V: TRBV30; J: TRBJ1-5; D: -; DNA: TGTGCCTGGACGGGAGGAAGCAATCAGCCCCAGCATTTT; CDR3: CAWTGGSNQPQHF
size: -; V: TRBV4-2; J: TRBJ2-5; D: -; DNA: TGTGCCAGCAGCCAAGATCTTGGCAGACAAGAGACCCAGTACTTC; CDR3: CASSQDLGRQETQYF
size: once; V: TRBV30; J: TRBJ2-3; D: TRBD2; DNA: TGTGCCATCCGGGGGGGCCTCCCCACAGATACGCAGTATTTT; CDR3: CAIRGGLPTDTQYF
size: few; V: TRBV5-5; J: TRBJ1-2; D: -; DNA: TGTGCCAGCAGCTTGGCCGGCGGCCAGAATAACTATGGCTACACCTTC; CDR3: CASSLAGGQNNYGYTF
size: -; V: TRBV19; J: TRBJ2-7; D: -; DNA: TGTGCCAGTAGTGCTTCCGGGAGCTCCTACGAGCAGTACTTC; CDR3: CASSASGSSYEQYF
size: once; V: TRBV2; J: TRBJ1-5; D: -; DNA: TGTGCCAGCAGTGGGGAGGGGCAGGGTGGTCAGCCCCAGCATTTT; CDR3: CASSGEGQGGQPQHF
size: -; V: TRBV29-1; J: TRBJ2-3; D: -; DNA: TGCAGCGTTGAATTAGGCACAGATACGCAGTATTTT; CDR3: CSVELGTDTQYF
size: -; V: TRBV7-3; J: TRBJ1-1; D: -; DNA: TGTGCCAGTCAAAACATGGCGGGAACGAACACTGAAGCTTTCTTT; CDR3: CASQNMAGTNTEAFF
size: once; V: TRBV19; J: TRBJ2-3; D: -; DNA: TGTGCCAGTAGTATAGGGGCAGTAGGCACAGATACGCAGTATTTT; CDR3: CASSIGAVGTDTQYF
size: -; V: TRBV19; J: TRBJ1-1; D: -; DNA: TGTGCCAGTAGTATAGATCAAGTATCAGGGCCGGGCACTGAAGCTTTCTTT; CDR3: CASSIDQVSGPGTEAFF
size: -; V: TRBV4-1; J: TRBJ1-6; D: TRBD1; DNA: TGCGCCAGCAGCCAAGGTCGCCTTTCGGGACAGGAGGCTCCGTATAATTCACCCCTCCACTTT; CDR3: CASSQGRLSGQEAPYNSPLHF
size: -; V: TRBV28; J: TRBJ2-7; D: TRBD1; DNA: TGTGCCAGTGAGGGGGCGACATCCTACGAGCAGTACTTC; CDR3: CASEGATSYEQYF
size: -; V: TRBV9; J: TRBJ2-3; D: -; DNA: TGTGCCAGCAGCGTAGCTCAGGGGCGCAGTACAGATACGCAGTATTTT; CDR3: CASSVAQGRSTDTQYF
size: -; V: TRBV4-2; J: TRBJ1-6; D: TRBD1; DNA: TGTGCCAGCAGGTCGACAGGGGTTAATTCACCCCTCCACTTT; CDR3: CASRSTGVNSPLHF
size: -; V: TRBV7-2; J: TRBJ1-2; D: TRBD1; DNA: TGTGCCAGCAGCTTAGGCGGGACAGGGGGCGGCTACACCTTC; CDR3: CASSLGGTGGGYTF
size: -; V: TRBV18; J: TRBJ2-7; D: -; DNA: TGTGCCAGCTCCCGGCGATCCGAGACAGGTTCGAGCTCCTACGAGCAGTACTTC; CDR3: CASSRRSETGSSSYEQYF
size: -; V: TRBV5-1; J: TRBJ2-3; D: -; DNA: TGCGCCACCTCTCGAAGCGGGCGCGGGGGCACAGATACGCAGTATTTT; CDR3: CATSRSGRGGTDTQYF
size: once; V: TRBV28; J: TRBJ1-5; D: -; DNA: TGTGCCAGCAGTTCCCCAAGCTATAGCAATCAGCCCCAGCATTTT; CDR3: CASSSPSYSNQPQHF